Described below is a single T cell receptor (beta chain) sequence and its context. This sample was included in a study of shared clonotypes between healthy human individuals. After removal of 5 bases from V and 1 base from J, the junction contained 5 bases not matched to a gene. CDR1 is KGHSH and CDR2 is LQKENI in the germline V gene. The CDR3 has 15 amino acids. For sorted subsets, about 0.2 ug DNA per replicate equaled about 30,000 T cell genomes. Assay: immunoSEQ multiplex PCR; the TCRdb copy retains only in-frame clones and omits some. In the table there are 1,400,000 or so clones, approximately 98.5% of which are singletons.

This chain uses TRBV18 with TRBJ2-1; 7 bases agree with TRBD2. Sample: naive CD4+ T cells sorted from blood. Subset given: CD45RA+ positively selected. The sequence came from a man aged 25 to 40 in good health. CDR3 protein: CASSYQRGSYNEQFF. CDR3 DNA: TGTGCCAGCTCATATCAGCGGGGATCCTACAATGAGCAGTTCTTC.